Shown below are 24 T cell receptor beta chains from a single sample sequenced in a study of T cell responses to AZD1222 COVID-19 vaccine. Some clones are missing from TCRdb's copy, which holds only in-frame ones; the method was immunoSEQ multiplex PCR. The sample has about 150,000 clones, approximately 90% seen once. This specimen was peripheral blood, taken 28 days after the second AZD1222 dose. The origin of the receptors is an adult who received the AZD1222 COVID-19 vaccine.

This chain joins TRBV6-5 and TRBJ2-2; 10 positions agree with TRBD1. This CDR3 is built from 14 residues. Trimming at V came to 8 bases and at J to 4 bases, leaving 4 bases not matched to a gene. Per germline, CDR1 MNHEY and CDR2 SVGAGI. CDR3 sequence: CASSGQGSTGELFF. CDR3 nucleotide sequence: TGTGCCAGCTCGGGACAGGGGAGCACCGGGGAGCTGTTTTTT.

This sequence joins TRBV5-5 and TRBJ1-5, with D perhaps matching TRBD1 (5 bases). This CDR3 has 15 residues. V lost 0 bases to trimming and J lost 0 bases, with 7 bases between them. Germline CDR1 reads SGHKS; CDR2 reads YYEKEE (reference sequence). The CDR3 DNA sequence: TGTGCCAGCAGCTTGGCAGGGAATAGCAATCAGCCCCAGCATTTT. Translation: CASSLAGNSNQPQHF.

The chain is built from TRBV5-6 and TRBJ2-1; unclear D gene. Germline loops: CDR1 SGHDT, CDR2 YYEEEE. Trimming took 4 bases from V and 4 from J, leaving 12 bases between them. The CDR3 sequence is 14 residues long. CDR3 DNA: TGTGCCAGCAGCCCCCTACAGAGTTACAATGAGCAGTTCTTC. It translates to CASSPLQSYNEQFF. Full variable domain (remainder filled in from reference TRBV5-6 and TRBJ2-1): DAGVTQSPTHLIKTRGQQVTLRCSPKSGHDTVSWYQQALGQGPQFIFQYYEEEERQRGNFPDRFSGHQFPNYSSELNVNALLLGDSALYLCASSPLQSYNEQFFGPGTRLTVL.

As DNA, the CDR3 is TGTGCCAGCAGCGAGTGGGACAGAACTAGCACAGATACGCAGTATTTT. It specifies CASSEWDRTSTDTQYF. The chain recombines TRBV9 with TRBJ2-3, with TRBD1 identical over 7 bases. CDR1 SGDLS and CDR2 YYNGEE come from the germline V gene. Trimming took 3 bases from V and 0 from J; bases not matched to a gene: 7. The CDR3 extends over 16 amino acids.

The chain couples TRBV18 to TRBJ2-6, with D possibly matching TRBD2 (6 bases). CDR3 length: 16 residues. Germline values: CDR1 KGHSH, CDR2 LQKENI. Deletions cut 3 bases from V and 2 bases from J, with 11 bases between. CDR3 DNA sequence: TGTGCCAGCTCACCGCTCGGGGGAACTGGGGCCAACGTCCTGACTTTC. Translation gives CASSPLGGTGANVLTF. The full variable domain, its missing parts supplied by reference TRBV18 and TRBJ2-6, is NAGVMQNPRHLVRRRGQEARLRCSPMKGHSHVYWYRQLPEEGLKFMVYLQKENIIDESGMPKERFSAEFPKEGPSILRIQQVVRGDSAAYFCASSPLGGTGANVLTFGAGSRLTVL.

This clone was counted only a few times. The V gene is TRBV6-2 or TRBV6-3, the J gene TRBJ2-7, with D perhaps TRBD2 (6 bases). Germline loops: CDR1 MNHEY, CDR2 SVGEGT. This CDR3 comprises 13 residues. The germline V and J ends were trimmed by 6 bases and 7 bases, with 16 bases remaining between them. The CDR3 here is CASSPGLSWEQYF. CDR3 DNA sequence: TGTGCCAGCAGCCCGGGACTCTCCTGGGAGCAGTACTTC.

J is TRBJ2-5 and V is TRBV19; D ambiguous. Germline CDR1 and CDR2: LNHDA and SQIVND (reference sequence). This CDR3 comprises 11 residues. V gave up 8 bases and J gave up 4 bases, with 8 bases separating them. The CDR3 is CASEPGETQYF. The CDR3 DNA follows: TGTGCCAGTGAGCCGGGAGAGACCCAGTACTTC.

The chain couples TRBV6-6 to TRBJ1-1, with a weak D call TRBD1 (5 bases). With 3 bases removed from V and 5 bases from J, the gap between germline ends came to 10 bases. Germline V gives CDR1 MNHNY, CDR2 SVGAGI (reference sequence). CDR3 length equals 13 residues. Here the CDR3 reads CASSYAGGTEAFF. The CDR3 DNA is TGTGCCAGCAGTTATGCCGGGGGGACTGAAGCTTTCTTT.

The rearrangement joins TRBV7-8 to TRBJ1-6; 10 bases are a match to TRBD1. V trimming: 5 bases; J trimming: 8 bases; junction bases outside the gene matches: 9. CDR1 is SGHVS, CDR2 FQNEAQ, per germline. This CDR3 spans 16 amino acids. Here the CDR3 reads CASSPRDRGGDSPLHF. The CDR3 nucleotides are TGTGCCAGCAGCCCCCGGGACAGGGGAGGGGATTCACCCCTCCACTTT.

This clone has more than one count but fewer than ten. The V gene is TRBV7-9, the J gene TRBJ1-6, with 9 nucleotides matching TRBD1. V shed 6 bases and J 10 bases; nucleotides not matched to a gene: 7. The CDR3 is 14 residues long. CDR1 is SEHNR and CDR2 is FQNEAQ in the germline V gene (reference sequence). The CDR3 reads CASRPGQGRSPLHF. The CDR3 DNA is TGTGCCAGCAGACCTGGACAGGGGAGATCACCCCTCCACTTT.

This rearrangement joins TRBV28 to TRBJ2-7; D possibly corresponds to TRBD1 (6 bases). The CDR3 contains 15 residues. V lost 3 bases to trimming and J lost 6 bases, with 18 bases between them. The germline CDR1 and CDR2 sequences are MDHEN and SYDVKM. The CDR3 loop is CASSFNDRTSGEQYF. The CDR3 DNA is TGTGCCAGCAGTTTTAATGACAGGACCTCCGGCGAGCAGTACTTC.

This rearrangement joins TRBV11-3 to TRBJ1-5; 7 bases line up with TRBD1. The CDR3 length is 15 residues. Germline V lookup: CDR1 SGHNT, CDR2 YENEEA. The trim removed 0 bases at V and 7 bases at J, leaving 6 bases unmatched. In DNA form, the CDR3 reads TGTGCCAGCAGCTTAGAGAGGGACAGTTGGCAGCCCCAGCATTTT. Its translation is CASSLERDSWQPQHF.

This clone was counted a single time. The V and J genes are TRBV7-9 and TRBJ2-3; possible D gene TRBD2, 5 bases. This CDR3 region has 14 residues. The germline V gene has CDR1 SEHNR and CDR2 FQNEAQ (reference sequence). V lost 1 base, J lost 6 bases, and 11 bases lay in between. CDR3 region: CASSLDRGWDTQYF. DNA of the CDR3: TGTGCCAGCAGCTTAGACCGGGGTTGGGATACGCAGTATTTT.

This rearrangement joins TRBV11-2 to TRBJ1-6; 8 nucleotides agree with TRBD1. The V gene's germline CDR1 is SGHAT and CDR2 FQNNGV. Trimming removed 4 bases from V and 8 bases from J; junction bases left unmatched: 10. The CDR3 covers 16 residues. CDR3 in DNA: TGTGCCAGCAGCTCTCCGGTTACAGGGGGGGATTCACCCCTCCACTTT. Protein sequence: CASSSPVTGGDSPLHF.

V is TRBV10-1 and J is TRBJ2-2; a possible D gene is TRBD1 (6 bases). V lost 6 bases to trimming and J lost 7 bases, with 12 bases between them. The CDR3 extends over 13 amino acids. Germline CDR1 WNHNN, CDR2 SYGVQD (reference sequence). The CDR3 protein is CASRQDSHGELFF. Written as DNA, the CDR3 is TGCGCCAGCAGGCAGGACAGTCACGGGGAGCTGTTTTTT.

The chain recombines TRBV19 with TRBJ1-1; D remains ambiguous. CDR1 and CDR2 (germline): LNHDA, SQIVND (reference sequence). The length of the CDR3 is 14 residues. Trimming left V 6 bases short and J 9 bases short, with 20 bases between. CDR3 in DNA: TGTGCCAGTAGGGACCGGGCCCTACTTGAACAAGCTTTCTTT. Translated: CASRDRALLEQAFF.

The chain couples TRBV11-2 to TRBJ2-1; TRBD2 might be the D (5 bases). The length of the CDR3 is 13 residues. V was cut by 5 bases and J by 5 bases, with 10 bases left in between. Germline-derived CDR1 and CDR2 are SGHAT and FQNNGV. CDR3 in DNA: TGTGCCAGCAGCATCCCACTAGACAATGAGCAGTTCTTC. Translation: CASSIPLDNEQFF.

The chain links TRBV7-9 to TRBJ1-5, with TRBD1 matching 7 bases. V was pared by 5 bases and J by 7 bases, with 11 bases of the junction left unmatched. The CDR3 has 15 amino acids. Germline V gene sequence: CDR1 SEHNR, CDR2 FQNEAQ (reference sequence). This CDR3 reads CASSIGTGDYQPQHF. The CDR3 bases are TGTGCCAGCAGCATAGGTACAGGGGATTACCAGCCCCAGCATTTT.

V and J are TRBV4-2 and TRBJ2-1; 8 bases align to TRBD1. Germline trimming cut 0 bases from V and 4 bases from J; bases unmatched to any gene: 5. CDR3 length: 16 amino acids. Germline V gives CDR1 LGHNA, CDR2 YNFKEQ. The CDR3 DNA reads TGTGCCAGCAGCCAAGAAGGACAGGGAGAATACAATGAGCAGTTCTTC. It yields the protein CASSQEGQGEYNEQFF.

The V and J genes are TRBV12-5 and TRBJ2-3; 7 positions agree with TRBD1. V shed 0 bases, J shed 1 base, and the junction held 7 bases outside the gene matches. This CDR3 is 17 amino acids long. From germline, CDR1 is LGHNT and CDR2 FRNRAP. CDR3 amino acids: CASGLVSRQGGTDTQYF. Written as DNA, the CDR3 is TGTGCTAGTGGTTTGGTAAGCAGGCAGGGGGGCACAGATACGCAGTATTTT.

This clone was seen a handful of times. This chain joins TRBV20-1 and TRBJ2-1; D gene unclear. In germline, CDR1 is DFQATT, CDR2 SNEGSKA (reference sequence). The ends were cut back, 3 bases at V and 6 bases at J, with 6 bases in the middle. The CDR3 loop spans 11 amino acids. As DNA, the CDR3 is TGCAGTGCTAGGCTCCCCAATGAGCAGTTCTTC. Protein: CSARLPNEQFF.

This rearrangement joins TRBV28 to TRBJ1-6; D is undetermined. Deletions cut 5 bases from V and 3 bases from J, with 5 bases between. The germline V gene encodes CDR1 MDHEN and CDR2 SYDVKM. The CDR3 is 13 amino acids. The CDR3 region has the DNA TGTGCCAGCAGTCCCAACTATAATTCACCCCTCCACTTT. Its protein product is CASSPNYNSPLHF.

The chain uses TRBV3-1 (or the pseudogene TRBV3-2) and TRBJ2-2, with 11 bases lining up with TRBD2. The V gene end was trimmed by 4 bases and the J gene end by 6 bases; junction bases not matched to a gene: 4. Germline values: CDR1 LGHDT, CDR2 YNNKEL (reference sequence). The CDR3 is 15 residues long. The CDR3, as DNA: TGTGCCAGCAGCCTTCTAGCGGGGGGCCCCGGGGAGCTGTTTTTT. It translates to CASSLLAGGPGELFF.

This chain uses TRBV4-1 with TRBJ1-6; D is uncertain. CDR1 is MGHRA and CDR2 is YSYEKL in the germline V gene. The CDR3 sequence is 17 residues long. Trimming removed 5 bases from V and 0 bases from J, with 14 bases in between. CDR3 in DNA: TGCGCCAGCAGCAAGACCGGGGATAGCTCCTATAATTCACCCCTCCACTTT. This gives the protein CASSKTGDSSYNSPLHF.